The entry that follows covers one T cell receptor (beta chain) sequence. Its antigen remains unidentified. No base quality values were provided; no much bigger clone lies one nucleotide off. Measured from the cysteine to the phenylalanine, the CDR3 is 13 residues long. Of all the DNA, just the CDR3 is kept, 39 bases in frame from base 1. CDR1 and CDR2, per the germline V gene (reference sequence), are SEHNR and FQNEAQ. Trimming at the junction amounts to 5 bases on V and 7 bases on J, and the germline ends lie 14 bases apart. Whole blood was collected in K2EDTA tubes by collaborating institutions according to the institutions' own protocols. Collaborator samples were shipped for TCRbeta analysis as frozen whole blood, isolated PBMCs, or DNA extracted from either sample type. This sample is part of a study of blood T cell repertoires in COVID-19 (dated by TCRdb to the early 2020s). About the investigation overall: Samples covering the acute and convalescent phases of COVID-19 were provided by collaborators in the United States, Italy and Spain. The prospective study material was composed of cDNA or gDNA derived from T cells, B-cell-depleted T cells, or PBMCs. The dataset comprised deeply sampled blood TCRbeta repertoires from subjects exposed to, actively infected with, or recovered from COVID-19. The repertoires were released in a freely available public database intended as a resource for research on the immune response to SARS-CoV-2. The samples were drawn from two sources: the first 160 participants of the ongoing ImmuneRACE study, and 1,200 or so subjects contributed by 6 global collaborators. Sample metadata almost always included a de-identified subject ID, COVID-19 status, age in years and sex. HLA class I and class II types, where available, came from metadata supplied by the sample provider rather than from assay-based typing.

TCRbeta CDR3 regions were amplified from genomic DNA using the immunoSEQ Assay, a bias-controlled multiplex PCR. The authors processed their data as follows. Nucleated cell counts per sample were estimated from amplification of reference gene primers within the assay. To quantify the absolute abundance of each unique TCRbeta CDR3 rearrangement, sequence reads were collapsed and filtered. For each sample, productive Simpson clonality was calculated by taking the square root of Simpson's diversity index across productive rearrangements. TCRdb's version of the immuneACCESS table is confined to in-frame rearrangements and falls short of the full clone set. An unresolved V gene accounts for under half of the shortfall where checked; the remainder is of unknown origin. V, J and clone size are taken as reported in that table, and D and trimming were inferred from the DNA itself. In this sample the table shows 75,000 to 95,000 clones, around 67% of which occur a single time. About 22% of the sample is taken by the ten largest.

The paper's findings and limits, for the study overall: The quantity of clinical and demographic metadata differed by source and by participant and was supplied without curation.

The V and J segments used are TRBV7-9 and TRBJ1-1; the D gene is not confidently resolved. This receptor was identified in a woman aged 55-69 years in a cohort sampled during active or convalescent COVID-19. Sample: peripheral blood. CDR3 protein: CASSHDLSVEAFF. The nucleotide sequence reads TGTGCCAGCAGCCACGATCTTTCGGTTGAAGCTTTCTTT.